These 23 T cell receptor beta chains share one sample of origin, sequenced in a study of cytomegalovirus exposure and HLA in healthy donors. PCR was performed using 60 Vbeta and 13 Jbeta primers. Here immunoSEQ multiplex PCR was the method, and the copy in TCRdb shows in-frame clones only, minus some. The data contain around 130,000 clones, around 80% of them singletons. The specimen was PBMCs. The receptors were sampled from a man aged 30 to 39 in good health and CMV-seronegative.

The chain links TRBV19 to TRBJ1-5, with unresolved D. V gave up 3 bases and J gave up 1 base, with 13 bases separating them. The length of the CDR3 is 16 residues. Germline CDR1 LNHDA, CDR2 SQIVND (reference sequence). CDR3 sequence (DNA): TGTGCCAGTAGTATGTGGAACAGTCAGAGCAATCAGCCCCAGCATTTT. Its translation is CASSMWNSQSNQPQHF.

This clone was seen only once. The V call is TRBV2, the J call TRBJ2-2, with D maybe TRBD2 (5 bases). The CDR3 runs 15 residues. Germline loops: CDR1 SNHLY, CDR2 FYNNEI. With 4 bases removed from V and 3 bases from J, the gap between germline ends came to 12 bases. In DNA form, the CDR3 reads TGTGCCAGCAGTGGAAATAGCGTCTACACCGGGGAGCTGTTTTTT. Protein product: CASSGNSVYTGELFF.

This clone appeared once. The rearrangement uses TRBV14 and TRBJ2-5, with a possible D match to TRBD1 (5 bases). The CDR3 extends over 14 amino acids. V was clipped by 4 bases and J by 2 bases, with 11 bases between them. Germline V CDR1 and CDR2: SGHDN, FVKESK. CDR3 sequence (DNA): TGTGCCAGCAGCCGACGACAGCTTCAAGAGACCCAGTACTTC. As protein: CASSRRQLQETQYF.

The chain uses TRBV7-2 and TRBJ2-5, with TRBD1 matching over 7 bases. The last part of the DNA fits TRBJ2-7 better; the J call may be wrong. CDR3 length: 14 residues. Germline V gene sequence: CDR1 SGHTA, CDR2 FQGNSA. The DNA for the CDR3 is TGTGCCAGCAGCCCAGAGGGACAGCACTACGAGCAGTACTTC. This codes for CASSPEGQHYEQYF.

This clone was found once. The chain is built from TRBV28 and TRBJ2-7; maybe TRBD1 (5 bases). Trimming shortened V by 2 bases and J by 6 bases, and 11 bases separated the two germline ends. Looked up from germline, CDR1 is MDHEN and CDR2 is SYDVKM. This CDR3 region has 13 residues. CDR3 loop: CASSLRAQGEQYF. The CDR3 region has the DNA TGTGCCAGCAGTTTAAGAGCGCAGGGCGAGCAGTACTTC.

This clone was seen a few times. The chain carries TRBV6-5 and TRBJ2-7; 9 nucleotides align to TRBD1. In germline, CDR1 is MNHEY, CDR2 SVGAGI. The V gene end was trimmed by 6 bases and the J gene end by 5 bases; junction bases not matched to a gene: 14. The CDR3 spans 16 residues. The CDR3 nucleotides are TGTGCCAGCAGCTACGCAACCGGGACAGGGTCCAACGAGCAGTACTTC. Its protein is CASSYATGTGSNEQYF.

This clone has just one count. The rearrangement links TRBV28 to TRBJ1-5; D remains unclear. This CDR3 contains 14 residues. Germline V gives CDR1 MDHEN, CDR2 SYDVKM. The V gene lost 5 bases and the J gene lost 2 bases, with 10 bases spanning the gap. DNA of the CDR3: TGTGCCAGCAGTAGCCTCCGCGGCAATCAGCCCCAGCATTTT. It is translated as CASSSLRGNQPQHF.

This chain connects TRBV29-1 to TRBJ2-1; TRBD1 matches 7 bases. Germline CDR1 reads SQVTM; CDR2 reads ANQGSEA. The CDR3 length is 16 residues. V lost 6 bases to trimming and J lost 2 bases; unmatched junction nucleotides: 13. DNA of the CDR3: TGCAGCGTCACTAAAGGGGCAGGGGGTACCTACAATGAGCAGTTCTTC. This gives the protein CSVTKGAGGTYNEQFF.

The V and J genes are TRBV7-8 and TRBJ1-5; no definite D call. The CDR3 loop spans 14 amino acids. Germline assignment: CDR1 SGHVS and CDR2 FQNEAQ. V lost 0 bases, J lost 6 bases, and 9 bases lay in between. The CDR3 spells CASSLARGTQPQHF. The CDR3 region has the DNA TGTGCCAGCAGCTTAGCGAGAGGCACTCAGCCCCAGCATTTT.

This chain uses TRBV6-4 with TRBJ1-5, with D possibly being TRBD1 (5 bases). Germline assignment: CDR1 MRHNA and CDR2 SNTAGT. The CDR3 spans 13 residues. V was cut by 3 bases and J by 3 bases, with 6 bases left in between. The CDR3 protein is CASSEDNNQPQHF. The CDR3 nucleotides are TGTGCCAGCAGTGAGGACAACAATCAGCCCCAGCATTTT.

J is TRBJ2-7 and V is TRBV10-3; TRBD2 matches at 9 bases. The ends lost 0 bases at V and 6 bases at J; junction bases unmatched: 6. The germline V gene encodes CDR1 ENHRY and CDR2 SYGVKD. The CDR3 has 15 amino acids. CDR3 in DNA: TGTGCCATCAGTGAGTCCGGCGGGACTAGCTTCGAGCAGTACTTC. Protein: CAISESGGTSFEQYF.

The chain links TRBV6-5 to TRBJ2-1; D may be TRBD1 (6 bases). The CDR3 runs to 15 residues. Germline CDR1 reads MNHEY; CDR2 reads SVGAGI. V lost 0 bases and J 7 bases, leaving 13 bases between the germline ends. CDR3 residues: CASSYSNWGRNEQFF. CDR3 nucleotide sequence: TGTGCCAGCAGTTACTCGAATTGGGGGCGGAATGAGCAGTTCTTC.

The rearrangement links TRBV5-6 to TRBJ1-4; weak D call: TRBD1 (5 bases). Trimming removed 9 bases from V and 5 bases from J, with 20 bases in between. The CDR3 extends over 15 amino acids. Germline V CDR1 and CDR2: SGHDT, YYEEEE. CDR3 coding DNA: TGTGCCACCACCAGGTGGCCAGGGCAAAATGAAAAACTGTTTTTT. Its protein product is CATTRWPGQNEKLFF.

The chain employs TRBV7-2 and TRBJ2-7, with a tentative D call TRBD1 (6 bases). Trimming stripped 5 bases from V and 4 bases from J, with 12 bases between. Germline-derived CDR1 and CDR2 are SGHTA and FQGNSA. The CDR3 is made up of 13 amino acids. CDR3 loop: CASSTQGWYEQYF. As DNA, the CDR3 is TGTGCCAGCAGCACACAGGGCTGGTACGAGCAGTACTTC.

This clone was recorded once. The chain joins TRBV7-8 to TRBJ1-5, with TRBD1 identical over 10 bases. CDR1 SGHVS and CDR2 FQNEAQ come from the germline V gene. The CDR3 is 15 residues long. V gave up 5 bases and J gave up 6 bases; unmatched junction bases: 7. This CDR3 is CASSPGTGVGQPQHF. Written as DNA, the CDR3 is TGTGCCAGCAGCCCCGGGACAGGGGTTGGTCAGCCCCAGCATTTT.

The chain links TRBV11-2 to TRBJ1-3, with D maybe TRBD1 (6 bases). This CDR3 has 15 amino acids. Germline CDR1 SGHAT, CDR2 FQNNGV. Trimming took 2 bases from V and 1 from J, leaving 9 bases between them. CDR3 nucleotides: TGTGCCAGCAGCTTAAGAGGGGGTTCTGGAAACACCATATATTTT. Translation gives CASSLRGGSGNTIYF.

This clone was seen a handful of times. The chain joins TRBV5-4 to TRBJ2-2; 9 bases are a match to TRBD2. The V gene end was trimmed by 4 bases and the J gene end by 5 bases; junction bases not matched to a gene: 12. The CDR3 totals 17 residues. Germline-derived CDR1 and CDR2 are SGHNT and YYREEE (reference sequence). The CDR3: CASSPPTSGRKTGELFF. In DNA form, the CDR3 reads TGTGCCAGCAGCCCCCCTACTAGCGGGCGGAAAACCGGGGAGCTGTTTTTT.

This chain connects TRBV18 to TRBJ2-7; 11 nucleotides align to TRBD1. Trimming at V came to 3 bases and at J to 6 bases, leaving 10 bases not matched to a gene. The CDR3 runs to 16 residues. Germline V gene sequence: CDR1 KGHSH, CDR2 LQKENI. The CDR3 sequence is CASSPIYAGTGGEQYF. The CDR3 nucleotides are TGTGCCAGCTCACCGATCTACGCCGGGACAGGGGGCGAGCAGTACTTC.

This clone was observed a single time. The chain links TRBV28 to TRBJ1-1, with 8 bases lining up with TRBD1. J was trimmed by 3 bases and V by 5 bases; bases with no gene match: 5. The CDR3 is 14 amino acids. Germline assignment: CDR1 MDHEN and CDR2 SYDVKM. The CDR3, as DNA: TGTGCCAGCAGTGACGGACAGGGATACACTGAAGCTTTCTTT. Amino acids: CASSDGQGYTEAFF.

This chain links TRBV4-1 with TRBJ1-1; D is possibly TRBD1 (6 bases). Trimming removed 4 bases from V and 7 bases from J, with 13 bases in between. The CDR3 consists of 13 residues. CDR1 MGHRA and CDR2 YSYEKL come from the germline V gene. CDR3 bases: TGCGCCAGCAGCCCAACAGGGTTGGATGAAGCTTTCTTT. It encodes CASSPTGLDEAFF.

The chain employs TRBV29-1 and TRBJ2-1; D is uncertain. CDR1 SQVTM and CDR2 ANQGSEA come from the germline V gene. V lost 7 bases to trimming and J lost 0 bases, with 10 bases between them. This CDR3 spans 13 amino acids. The CDR3 reads CSGYNSSYNEQFF. CDR3 nucleotides: TGCAGCGGGTATAACAGCTCCTACAATGAGCAGTTCTTC.

Only one count was recorded for this clone. The chain joins TRBV19 to TRBJ2-1, with TRBD2 matching 9 bases. In germline, CDR1 is LNHDA, CDR2 SQIVND (reference sequence). With V trimmed by 5 bases and J by 3 bases, 5 bases remained unmatched. This CDR3 has 15 residues. In DNA, the CDR3 is TGTGCCAGTAGTCTTAGCGGGAGAAACTACAATGAGCAGTTCTTC. Protein: CASSLSGRNYNEQFF. Filled out from reference TRBV19 and TRBJ2-1, the complete variable domain reads DGGITQSPKYLFRKEGQNVTLSCEQNLNHDAMYWYRQDPGQGLRLIYYSQIVNDFQKGDIAEGYSVSREKKESFPLTVTSAQKNPTAFYLCASSLSGRNYNEQFFGPGTRLTVL.

Regarding this clone: The identical CDR3 is also encoded by other nucleotide sequences in the sample. The chain joins TRBV5-1 to TRBJ2-7; tentative D call: TRBD2 (5 bases). The CDR3 covers 13 residues. Germline loops: CDR1 SGHRS, CDR2 YFSETQ. Trimming cost V 2 bases and J 2 bases, with 8 bases left between them. CDR3 bases: TGCGCCAGCAGCTTACCGGGGACCTACGAGCAGTACTTC. Translation: CASSLPGTYEQYF.